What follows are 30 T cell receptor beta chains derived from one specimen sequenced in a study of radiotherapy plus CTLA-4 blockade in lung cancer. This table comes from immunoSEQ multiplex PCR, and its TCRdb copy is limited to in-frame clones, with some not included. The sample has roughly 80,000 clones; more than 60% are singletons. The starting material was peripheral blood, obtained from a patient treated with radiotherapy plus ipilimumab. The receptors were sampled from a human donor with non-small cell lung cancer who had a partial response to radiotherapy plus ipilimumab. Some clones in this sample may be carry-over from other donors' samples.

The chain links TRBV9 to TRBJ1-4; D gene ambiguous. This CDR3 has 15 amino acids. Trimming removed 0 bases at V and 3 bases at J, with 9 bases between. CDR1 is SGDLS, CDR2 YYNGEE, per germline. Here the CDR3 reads CASSVGAEANEKLFF. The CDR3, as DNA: TGTGCCAGCAGCGTAGGAGCGGAGGCTAATGAAAAACTGTTTTTT.

CDR3 sequence (DNA): TGTGCCAGCAGCAAAGACAGGGTATCAGGGGAGCAGTTCTTC. Translating it yields CASSKDRVSGEQFF. The V gene is TRBV28, the J gene TRBJ2-1; 7 bases fit TRBD1. CDR1 and CDR2 (germline): MDHEN, SYDVKM. The junction had 12 bases not matched to a gene; V was cut back by 6 bases and J by 10 bases. The length of the CDR3 is 14 residues.

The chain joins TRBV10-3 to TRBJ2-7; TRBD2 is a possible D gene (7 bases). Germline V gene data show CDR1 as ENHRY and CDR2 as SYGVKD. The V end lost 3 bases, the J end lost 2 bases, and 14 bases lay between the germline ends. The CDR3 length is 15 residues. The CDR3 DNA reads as TGTGCCATCAGTGATCTTGGGGGGGCTACCTACGAGCAGTACTTC. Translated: CAISDLGGATYEQYF.

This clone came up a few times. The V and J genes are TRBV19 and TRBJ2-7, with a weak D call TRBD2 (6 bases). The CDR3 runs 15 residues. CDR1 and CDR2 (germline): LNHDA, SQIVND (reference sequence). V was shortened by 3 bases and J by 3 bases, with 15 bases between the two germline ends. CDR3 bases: TGTGCCAGTAGTATTAGCGGCGGGCCCCTCTACGAGCAGTACTTC. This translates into CASSISGGPLYEQYF.

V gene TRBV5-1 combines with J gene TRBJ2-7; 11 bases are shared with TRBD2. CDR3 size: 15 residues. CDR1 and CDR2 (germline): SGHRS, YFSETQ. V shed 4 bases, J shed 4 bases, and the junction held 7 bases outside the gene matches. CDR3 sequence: CASSARTSGYYEQYF. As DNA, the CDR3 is TGCGCCAGCAGCGCACGGACTAGCGGGTATTACGAGCAGTACTTC.

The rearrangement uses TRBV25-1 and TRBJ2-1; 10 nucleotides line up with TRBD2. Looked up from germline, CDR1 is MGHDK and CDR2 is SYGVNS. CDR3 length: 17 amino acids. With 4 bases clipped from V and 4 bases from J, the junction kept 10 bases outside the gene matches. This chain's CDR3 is CASSGTSGADIYNEQFF. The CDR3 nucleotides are TGTGCCAGCAGTGGAACTAGCGGGGCCGATATTTACAATGAGCAGTTCTTC.

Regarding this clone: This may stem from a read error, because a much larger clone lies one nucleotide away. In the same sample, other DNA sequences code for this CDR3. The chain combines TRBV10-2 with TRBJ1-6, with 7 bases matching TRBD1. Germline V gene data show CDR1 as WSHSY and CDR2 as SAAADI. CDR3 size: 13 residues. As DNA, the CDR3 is TGCGCCAGCAGTACGGACAGGAATTCCCCCCTCCACTTT. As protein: CASSTDRNSPLHF.

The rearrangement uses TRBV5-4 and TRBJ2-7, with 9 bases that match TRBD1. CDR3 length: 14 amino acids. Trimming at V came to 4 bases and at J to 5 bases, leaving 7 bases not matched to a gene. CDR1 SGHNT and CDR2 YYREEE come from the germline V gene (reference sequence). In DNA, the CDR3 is TGTGCCAGCAGCAGGACAGGGGTTTTGAACGAGCAGTACTTC. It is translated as CASSRTGVLNEQYF.

CDR3 sequence: CASSLGGGWTDTQYF. For the CDR3, the DNA is TGTGCCAGCAGCTTGGGAGGGGGCTGGACAGATACGCAGTATTTT. The J gene is TRBJ2-3, the V gene TRBV5-8; 7 bases line up with TRBD1. CDR3 size: 15 residues. V shed 0 bases and J 3 bases; nucleotides not matched to a gene: 4. Germline V gives CDR1 SGHTS, CDR2 YDEGEE.

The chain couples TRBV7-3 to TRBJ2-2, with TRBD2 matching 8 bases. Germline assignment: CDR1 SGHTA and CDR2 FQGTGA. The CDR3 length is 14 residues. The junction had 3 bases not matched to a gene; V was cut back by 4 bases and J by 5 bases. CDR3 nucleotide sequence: TGTGCCAGCAGCTCCCGGGGGGGGACCGGGGAGCTGTTTTTT. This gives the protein CASSSRGGTGELFF.

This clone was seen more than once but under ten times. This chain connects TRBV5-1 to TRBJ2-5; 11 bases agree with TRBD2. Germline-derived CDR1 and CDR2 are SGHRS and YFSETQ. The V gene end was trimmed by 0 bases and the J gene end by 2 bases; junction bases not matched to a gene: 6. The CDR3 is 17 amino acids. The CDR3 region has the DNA TGCGCCAGCAGCTTGGAGATTAGGACTAGCGGGCAAGAGACCCAGTACTTC. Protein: CASSLEIRTSGQETQYF.

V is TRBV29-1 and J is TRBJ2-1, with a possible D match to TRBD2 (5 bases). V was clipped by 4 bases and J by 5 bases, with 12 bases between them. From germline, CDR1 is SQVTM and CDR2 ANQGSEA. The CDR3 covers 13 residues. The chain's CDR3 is CSVAQARDNEQFF. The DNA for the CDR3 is TGCAGCGTTGCGCAAGCGAGGGACAATGAGCAGTTCTTC.

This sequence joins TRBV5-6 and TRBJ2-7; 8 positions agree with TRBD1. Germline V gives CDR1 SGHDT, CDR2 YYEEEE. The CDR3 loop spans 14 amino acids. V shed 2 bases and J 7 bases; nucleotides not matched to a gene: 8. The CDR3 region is CASSFQGAGREQYF. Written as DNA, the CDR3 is TGTGCCAGCAGCTTCCAGGGGGCTGGTAGGGAGCAGTACTTC.

This chain's CDR3 is CASSPSSTDTQYF. The CDR3 DNA sequence: TGTGCCAGTAGTCCCTCTAGCACAGATACGCAGTATTTT. The chain joins TRBV19 to TRBJ2-3; D unresolved. This CDR3 region has 13 residues. V shed 5 bases and J shed 0 bases, with 6 bases lying between them. Germline loops: CDR1 LNHDA, CDR2 SQIVND (reference sequence).

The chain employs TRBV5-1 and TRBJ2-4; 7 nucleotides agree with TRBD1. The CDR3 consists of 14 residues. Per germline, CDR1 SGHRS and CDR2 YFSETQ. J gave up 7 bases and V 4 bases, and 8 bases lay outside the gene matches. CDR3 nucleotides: TGCGCCAGCAGCCCCGGGACAGCCGATAACATTCAGTACTTC. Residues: CASSPGTADNIQYF.

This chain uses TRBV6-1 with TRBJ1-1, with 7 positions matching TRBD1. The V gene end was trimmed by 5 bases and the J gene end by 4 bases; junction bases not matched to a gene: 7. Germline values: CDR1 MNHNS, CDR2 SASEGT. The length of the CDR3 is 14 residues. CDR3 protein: CASSTYRGSTEAFF. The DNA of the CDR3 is TGTGCCAGCAGTACCTACAGGGGTAGCACTGAAGCTTTCTTT.

The DNA for the CDR3 is TGTGCCATCAATAGGGGAACTGAAGCTTTCTTT. It encodes CAINRGTEAFF. This sequence joins TRBV10-3 and TRBJ1-1; tentative D call: TRBD1 (5 bases). Germline V gene lookup returns CDR1 ENHRY and CDR2 SYGVKD. The CDR3 length is 11 residues. V was cut by 7 bases and J by 5 bases, with 8 bases left in between.

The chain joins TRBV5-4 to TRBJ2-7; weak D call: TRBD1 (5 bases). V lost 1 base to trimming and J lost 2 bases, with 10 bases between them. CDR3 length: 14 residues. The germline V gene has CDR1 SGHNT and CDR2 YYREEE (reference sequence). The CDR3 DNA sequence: TGTGCCAGCAGCTTGATTGACAGTACCTACGAGCAGTACTTC. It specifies CASSLIDSTYEQYF.

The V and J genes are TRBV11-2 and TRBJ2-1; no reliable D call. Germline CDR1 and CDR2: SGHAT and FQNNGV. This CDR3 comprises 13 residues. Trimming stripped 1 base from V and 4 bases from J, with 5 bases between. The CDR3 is CASSLVAYNEQFF. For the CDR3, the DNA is TGTGCCAGCAGCTTAGTGGCTTACAATGAGCAGTTCTTC.

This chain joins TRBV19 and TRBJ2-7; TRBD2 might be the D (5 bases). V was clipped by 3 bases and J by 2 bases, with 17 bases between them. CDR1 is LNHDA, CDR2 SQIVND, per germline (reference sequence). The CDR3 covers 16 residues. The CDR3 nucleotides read TGTGCCAGTAGTATTTCGGGGAATTCGTCCCCCTACGAGCAGTACTTC. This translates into CASSISGNSSPYEQYF.

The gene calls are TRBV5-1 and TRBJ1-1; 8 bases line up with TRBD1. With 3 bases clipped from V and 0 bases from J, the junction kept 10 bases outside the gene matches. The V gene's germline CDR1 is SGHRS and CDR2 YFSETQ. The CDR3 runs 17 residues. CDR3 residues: CASSYYTGGGVNTEAFF. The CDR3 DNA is TGCGCCAGCAGCTACTACACAGGGGGGGGAGTGAACACTGAAGCTTTCTTT. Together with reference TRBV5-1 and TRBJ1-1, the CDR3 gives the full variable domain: KAGVTQTPRYLIKTRGQQVTLSCSPISGHRSVSWYQQTPGQGLQFLFEYFSETQRNKGNFPGRFSGRQFSNSRSEMNVSTLELGDSALYLCASSYYTGGGVNTEAFFGQGTRLTVV.

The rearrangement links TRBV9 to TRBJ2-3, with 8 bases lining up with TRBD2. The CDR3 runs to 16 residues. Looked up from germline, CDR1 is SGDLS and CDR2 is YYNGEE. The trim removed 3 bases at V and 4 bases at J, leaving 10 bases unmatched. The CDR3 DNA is TGTGCCAGCAGCGCCCAAGCGGGAGTGGGATCAGATACGCAGTATTTT. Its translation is CASSAQAGVGSDTQYF.

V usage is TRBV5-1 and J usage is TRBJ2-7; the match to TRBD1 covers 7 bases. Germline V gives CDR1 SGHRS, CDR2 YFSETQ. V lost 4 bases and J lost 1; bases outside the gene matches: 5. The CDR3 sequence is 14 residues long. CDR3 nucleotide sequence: TGCGCCAGCAGCGTAACAGGGGCTTCCTACGAGCAGTACTTC. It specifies CASSVTGASYEQYF.

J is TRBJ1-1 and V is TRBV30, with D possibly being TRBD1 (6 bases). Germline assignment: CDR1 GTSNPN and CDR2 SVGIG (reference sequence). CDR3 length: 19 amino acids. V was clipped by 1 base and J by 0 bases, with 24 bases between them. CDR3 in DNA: TGTGCCTGGAGTGGAAGTCCGGGACACCAAAGGGGAATGAACACTGAAGCTTTCTTT. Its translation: CAWSGSPGHQRGMNTEAFF.

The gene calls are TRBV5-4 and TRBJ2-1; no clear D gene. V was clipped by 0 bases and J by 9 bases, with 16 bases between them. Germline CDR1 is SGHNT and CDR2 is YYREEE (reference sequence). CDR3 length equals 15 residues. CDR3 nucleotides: TGTGCCAGCAGCTTGGATACTACCCAGTCCCGTGAGCAGTTCTTC. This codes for CASSLDTTQSREQFF.

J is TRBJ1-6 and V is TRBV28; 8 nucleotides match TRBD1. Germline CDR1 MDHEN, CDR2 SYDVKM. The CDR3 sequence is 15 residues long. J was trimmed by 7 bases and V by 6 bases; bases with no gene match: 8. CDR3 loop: CASRGRDRLNSPLHF. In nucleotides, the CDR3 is TGTGCCAGCAGGGGCCGGGACAGGCTAAATTCACCCCTCCACTTT.

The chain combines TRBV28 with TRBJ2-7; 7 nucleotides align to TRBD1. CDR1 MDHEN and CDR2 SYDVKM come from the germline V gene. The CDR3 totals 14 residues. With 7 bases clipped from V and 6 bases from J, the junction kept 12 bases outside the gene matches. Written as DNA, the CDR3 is TGTGCCAGCAACCCGGGACAGTGGATCTTCGAGCAGTACTTC. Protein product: CASNPGQWIFEQYF.

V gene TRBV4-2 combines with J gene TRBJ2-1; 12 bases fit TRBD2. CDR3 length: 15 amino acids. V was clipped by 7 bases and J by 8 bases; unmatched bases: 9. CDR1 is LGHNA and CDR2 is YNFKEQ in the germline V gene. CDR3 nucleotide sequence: TGTGCCAGCAACGGACTAGCGGGAAGTATGGATGAGCAGTTCTTC. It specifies CASNGLAGSMDEQFF.

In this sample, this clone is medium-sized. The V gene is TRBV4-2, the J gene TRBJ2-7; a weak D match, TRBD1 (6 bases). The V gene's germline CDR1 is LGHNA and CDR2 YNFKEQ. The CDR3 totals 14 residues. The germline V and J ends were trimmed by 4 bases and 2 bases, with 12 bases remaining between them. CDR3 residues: CASSLGQGTYEQYF. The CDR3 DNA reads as TGTGCCAGCAGCCTCGGGCAGGGGACCTACGAGCAGTACTTC.

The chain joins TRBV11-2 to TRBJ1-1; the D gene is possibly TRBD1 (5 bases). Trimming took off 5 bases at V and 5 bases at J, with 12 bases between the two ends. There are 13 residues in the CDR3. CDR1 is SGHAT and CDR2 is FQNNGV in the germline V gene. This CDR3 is CASSAVGGTEAFF. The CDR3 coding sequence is TGTGCCAGCAGCGCAGTGGGGGGAACTGAAGCTTTCTTT.